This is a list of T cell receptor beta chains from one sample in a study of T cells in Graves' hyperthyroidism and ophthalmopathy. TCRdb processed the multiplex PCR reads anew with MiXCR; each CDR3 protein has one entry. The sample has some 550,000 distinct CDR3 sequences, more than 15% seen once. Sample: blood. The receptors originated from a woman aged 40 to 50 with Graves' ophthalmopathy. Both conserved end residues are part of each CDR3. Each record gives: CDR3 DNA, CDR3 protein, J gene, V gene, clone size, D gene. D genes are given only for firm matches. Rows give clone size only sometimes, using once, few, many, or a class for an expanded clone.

CDR3 DNA: TGTGCCAGCAGCGTATATGGGACTAGCGGGCCCGGGGAGCTGTTTTTT
CDR3 protein: CASSVYGTSGPGELFF
J gene: TRBJ2-2
V gene: TRBV9
clone size: .
D gene: TRBD2

CDR3 DNA: TGTGCCAGCAGCTCCCGCCCGGGGCACTCTAACTATGGCTACACCTTC
CDR3 protein: CASSSRPGHSNYGYTF
J gene: TRBJ1-2
V gene: TRBV5-4
clone size: few
D gene: .

CDR3 DNA: TGTGCCAGCAGCCAAGTGGTGGCAGGGGGCTATGGCTACACCTTC
CDR3 protein: CASSQVVAGGYGYTF
J gene: TRBJ1-2
V gene: TRBV3-1
clone size: many
D gene: TRBD1

CDR3 DNA: TGTGCCAGAGGGGGGAGGTATGGCTACACCTTC
CDR3 protein: CARGGRYGYTF
J gene: TRBJ1-2
V gene: TRBV2
clone size: many
D gene: .

CDR3 DNA: TGTGCCAGCAGTTTTCCGGGACTAGCAACAGATACGCAGTATTTT
CDR3 protein: CASSFPGLATDTQYF
J gene: TRBJ2-3
V gene: TRBV6-1
clone size: many
D gene: TRBD2

CDR3 DNA: TGCGCCAGCAGCCAACCGGGACAGGGGACCCAGAATGAAGCTTTCTTT
CDR3 protein: CASSQPGQGTQNEAFF
J gene: TRBJ1-1
V gene: TRBV4-1
clone size: few
D gene: TRBD1

CDR3 DNA: TGTGCCACCCTCATGGGGGGGTTTAACACTGAAGCTTTCTTT
CDR3 protein: CATLMGGFNTEAFF
J gene: TRBJ1-1
V gene: TRBV28
clone size: many
D gene: .

CDR3 DNA: TGTGCCAGCAGTTTAGGAGGGTCCGGCGAAAAACTGTTTTTT
CDR3 protein: CASSLGGSGEKLFF
J gene: TRBJ1-4
V gene: TRBV12-3/TRBV12-4
clone size: many
D gene: .

CDR3 DNA: TGCGCCAGCAGTGAGTCCTTGGGGCAGCCCCAGCATTTT
CDR3 protein: CASSESLGQPQHF
J gene: TRBJ1-5
V gene: TRBV10-1
clone size: many
D gene: .

CDR3 DNA: TGTGCCAGCAGTCCAGCCGGTAGGGCAGATACGCAGTATTTT
CDR3 protein: CASSPAGRADTQYF
J gene: TRBJ2-3
V gene: TRBV3-1
clone size: many
D gene: .

CDR3 DNA: TGTGCCATCAGTGACCCCGGGAACACCGGGGAGCTGTTTTTT
CDR3 protein: CAISDPGNTGELFF
J gene: TRBJ2-2
V gene: TRBV10-3
clone size: .
D gene: .

CDR3 DNA: TGTGCCAGCAGTCTTCCCCCAAGGACAGGGCCAAAATACGAGCAGTACTTC
CDR3 protein: CASSLPPRTGPKYEQYF
J gene: TRBJ2-7
V gene: TRBV28
clone size: many
D gene: TRBD1

CDR3 DNA: TGTGCCAGCAGTCGTGGGACAGGGTCAGAACAGCCCCAGCATTTT
CDR3 protein: CASSRGTGSEQPQHF
J gene: TRBJ1-5
V gene: TRBV2
clone size: many
D gene: TRBD1

CDR3 DNA: TGTGCCAGCTCACCACCCCTGGGCGGGGGAGACCAAGAGACCCAGTACTTC
CDR3 protein: CASSPPLGGGDQETQYF
J gene: TRBJ2-5
V gene: TRBV18
clone size: few
D gene: TRBD2

CDR3 DNA: TGCGCCAGCAGCTTGGGTTGGGTCTACACAGATACGCAGTATTTT
CDR3 protein: CASSLGWVYTDTQYF
J gene: TRBJ2-3
V gene: TRBV5-1
clone size: .
D gene: .

CDR3 DNA: TGTGCCAGCAGCATGACAGGGACATCTCACTATGGCTACACCTTC
CDR3 protein: CASSMTGTSHYGYTF
J gene: TRBJ1-2
V gene: TRBV9
clone size: few
D gene: TRBD1

CDR3 DNA: TGTGCCAGCAGCTTCGGGACAGACGAGCAGTACTTC
CDR3 protein: CASSFGTDEQYF
J gene: TRBJ2-7
V gene: TRBV7-9
clone size: few
D gene: TRBD1

CDR3 DNA: TGTGCCAGCAGAGGACGGGCATCTAACTCCTACGAGCAGTACTTC
CDR3 protein: CASRGRASNSYEQYF
J gene: TRBJ2-7
V gene: TRBV28
clone size: many
D gene: .

CDR3 DNA: TGCGCCAGCAGCGCAACAGGGGGCAGTGGGCAGCCCCAGCATTTT
CDR3 protein: CASSATGGSGQPQHF
J gene: TRBJ1-5
V gene: TRBV5-1
clone size: many
D gene: TRBD1

CDR3 DNA: TGCAGTGCTAGTCAGAACCTCGGTACTGAAGCTTTCTTT
CDR3 protein: CSASQNLGTEAFF
J gene: TRBJ1-1
V gene: TRBV20-1
clone size: few
D gene: .

CDR3 DNA: TGTGCCAGCTCCCAAATAGACAACACTGAAGCTTTCTTT
CDR3 protein: CASSQIDNTEAFF
J gene: TRBJ1-1
V gene: TRBV18
clone size: many
D gene: .

CDR3 DNA: TGTGCCAGCAGTTTGGAGGGGAGCACCTATAATTCACCCCTCCACTTT
CDR3 protein: CASSLEGSTYNSPLHF
J gene: TRBJ1-6
V gene: TRBV28
clone size: many
D gene: .

CDR3 DNA: TGCAGCGCCCCCGGGACACCACCGGACCATGAGCAGTTCTTC
CDR3 protein: CSAPGTPPDHEQFF
J gene: TRBJ2-1
V gene: TRBV29-1
clone size: few
D gene: .

CDR3 DNA: TGTGCCACCAGCGGAGGGTCGACAGGATACAATGAGCAGTTCTTC
CDR3 protein: CATSGGSTGYNEQFF
J gene: TRBJ2-1
V gene: TRBV15
clone size: few
D gene: .

CDR3 DNA: TGTGCCAGCAACCCGCAAAAGGAGGGAGGGGCGCTTGGCTACACCTTC
CDR3 protein: CASNPQKEGGALGYTF
J gene: TRBJ1-2
V gene: TRBV6-1
clone size: .
D gene: .

CDR3 DNA: TGTGCCAGCAGCTTAGAAGTACGGAAGTACAATGAGCAGTTCTTC
CDR3 protein: CASSLEVRKYNEQFF
J gene: TRBJ2-1
V gene: TRBV7-2
clone size: many
D gene: .

CDR3 DNA: TGCGCCAGCAGCCCTGCACAGGGCCATCAGCCCCAGCATTTT
CDR3 protein: CASSPAQGHQPQHF
J gene: TRBJ1-5
V gene: TRBV5-1
clone size: many
D gene: .

CDR3 DNA: TGTGCCAGCGGGGGCTGGGCTAGCGGGAGATACAATGAGCAGTTCTTC
CDR3 protein: CASGGWASGRYNEQFF
J gene: TRBJ2-1
V gene: TRBV6-7
clone size: .
D gene: TRBD2

CDR3 DNA: TGCGCCAGCAGCCCCACGACTACAACCTACGAGCAGTACTTC
CDR3 protein: CASSPTTTTYEQYF
J gene: TRBJ2-7
V gene: TRBV4-1
clone size: few
D gene: .

CDR3 DNA: TGTGCCAGTAGTATAGGGGGCTCCTACAATGAGCAGTTCTTC
CDR3 protein: CASSIGGSYNEQFF
J gene: TRBJ2-1
V gene: TRBV19
clone size: many
D gene: .

CDR3 DNA: TGCAGTGCTAGAGATCTCAGGGGTTATTCACCCCTCCACTTT
CDR3 protein: CSARDLRGYSPLHF
J gene: TRBJ1-6
V gene: TRBV20-1
clone size: .
D gene: .

CDR3 DNA: TGTGCCAGCAGGAAACGCGGGACAGGGGTGGGGGGGGCCAAAAACATTCAGTACTTC
CDR3 protein: CASRKRGTGVGGAKNIQYF
J gene: TRBJ2-4
V gene: TRBV27
clone size: .
D gene: TRBD1

CDR3 DNA: TGTGCCAGCTCACCGAATCGGGACTCTGGGGAGCAGTACTTC
CDR3 protein: CASSPNRDSGEQYF
J gene: TRBJ2-7
V gene: TRBV18
clone size: many
D gene: .

CDR3 DNA: TGTGCCAGCAGTGGGGTAGCGGGAGGGTATACGCAGTATTTT
CDR3 protein: CASSGVAGGYTQYF
J gene: TRBJ2-3
V gene: TRBV6-2/TRBV6-3
clone size: .
D gene: TRBD2

CDR3 DNA: TGTGCCTGGAGGCTCCGGGACAGGGGAACCCCCGGGGAGCTGTTTTTT
CDR3 protein: CAWRLRDRGTPGELFF
J gene: TRBJ2-2
V gene: TRBV30
clone size: many
D gene: TRBD1

CDR3 DNA: TGTGCCAGCAGGGGACAGGGTTGGGAGCCCCAGCATTTT
CDR3 protein: CASRGQGWEPQHF
J gene: TRBJ1-5
V gene: TRBV2
clone size: few
D gene: TRBD1

CDR3 DNA: TGTGCCAGCAGCTTAGACAGGAGAGAGACCCAGTACTTC
CDR3 protein: CASSLDRRETQYF
J gene: TRBJ2-5
V gene: TRBV7-2
clone size: many
D gene: .

CDR3 DNA: TGTGCCAGCTCGGGACAGGATACCTACGAGCAGTACTTC
CDR3 protein: CASSGQDTYEQYF
J gene: TRBJ2-7
V gene: TRBV7-9
clone size: many
D gene: TRBD1

CDR3 DNA: TGTGCCAGCAGGCTCCGCGGTGGGTACCAAGAGACCCAGTACTTC
CDR3 protein: CASRLRGGYQETQYF
J gene: TRBJ2-5
V gene: TRBV13
clone size: many
D gene: .

CDR3 DNA: TGTGCCAGCAGCAATGGGGACGGCGGGGGTCAGCCCCAGCATTTT
CDR3 protein: CASSNGDGGGQPQHF
J gene: TRBJ1-5
V gene: TRBV27
clone size: .
D gene: .

CDR3 DNA: TGCGCCAGCAGCCATACCGGGACACCGGACGAGACCCAGTACTTC
CDR3 protein: CASSHTGTPDETQYF
J gene: TRBJ2-5
V gene: TRBV4-1
clone size: .
D gene: .

CDR3 DNA: TGTGCCAGCAGTTTTGGTCTACTCCCTACCTACGAGCAGTACTTC
CDR3 protein: CASSFGLLPTYEQYF
J gene: TRBJ2-7
V gene: TRBV12-3/TRBV12-4
clone size: many
D gene: .

CDR3 DNA: TGTGCCAGCAGTTTTTCTGTGAACACCGGGGAGCTGTTTTTT
CDR3 protein: CASSFSVNTGELFF
J gene: TRBJ2-2
V gene: TRBV28
clone size: few
D gene: .

CDR3 DNA: TGCGCCAGCAGATCGGACAGATATAGCAATCAGCCCCAGCATTTT
CDR3 protein: CASRSDRYSNQPQHF
J gene: TRBJ1-5
V gene: TRBV10-1
clone size: few
D gene: .

CDR3 DNA: TGTGCCATCAGTGCCAAGGGACAGGGGTCTGAAGCTTTCTTT
CDR3 protein: CAISAKGQGSEAFF
J gene: TRBJ1-1
V gene: TRBV10-3
clone size: few
D gene: TRBD1

CDR3 DNA: TGTGCCAGCGTGGAACTAGCGGGCGGCGTTCCGCGAGAGACCCAGTACTTC
CDR3 protein: CASVELAGGVPRETQYF
J gene: TRBJ2-5
V gene: TRBV2
clone size: many
D gene: TRBD2

CDR3 DNA: TGTGCCAGCAGGGGACCTCTCGGCGAGCAGTACTTC
CDR3 protein: CASRGPLGEQYF
J gene: TRBJ2-7
V gene: TRBV28
clone size: few
D gene: .

CDR3 DNA: TGTGCCAGCAGTTACCGGGACTACGGTTATGAGCAGTTCTTC
CDR3 protein: CASSYRDYGYEQFF
J gene: TRBJ2-1
V gene: TRBV12-3/TRBV12-4
clone size: .
D gene: TRBD2

CDR3 DNA: TGTGCCAGCTCAGAGAGCAGGGGAAGGAGCACTGAAGCTTTCTTT
CDR3 protein: CASSESRGRSTEAFF
J gene: TRBJ1-1
V gene: TRBV18
clone size: many
D gene: .

CDR3 DNA: TGTGCCAGCAGCTTCTTCCCAGAACCAGATACGCAGTATTTT
CDR3 protein: CASSFFPEPDTQYF
J gene: TRBJ2-3
V gene: TRBV11-1
clone size: many
D gene: .

CDR3 DNA: TGTGCCAGCAGCCAAGACCCCGGGGGGGAGACCCAGTACTTC
CDR3 protein: CASSQDPGGETQYF
J gene: TRBJ2-5
V gene: TRBV3-1
clone size: many
D gene: TRBD2

CDR3 DNA: TGTGCCAGCAGTGATACAGGGGGCAACTACGAGCAGTACTTC
CDR3 protein: CASSDTGGNYEQYF
J gene: TRBJ2-7
V gene: TRBV6-1
clone size: many
D gene: TRBD1

CDR3 DNA: TGTGCCAGTAGTAAAGCGCCTAGCACAGATACGCAGTATTTT
CDR3 protein: CASSKAPSTDTQYF
J gene: TRBJ2-3
V gene: TRBV19
clone size: .
D gene: .

CDR3 DNA: TGTGCCAGCAGCTTAGAAGGGAGGGGAAACACCTTC
CDR3 protein: CASSLEGRGNTF
J gene: TRBJ1-2
V gene: TRBV7-9
clone size: .
D gene: .

CDR3 DNA: TGCAGTGCTCAAGGGACTAGCGGTTACAATGAGCAGTTCTTC
CDR3 protein: CSAQGTSGYNEQFF
J gene: TRBJ2-1
V gene: TRBV20-1
clone size: many
D gene: TRBD2

CDR3 DNA: TGTGCCAGTAGTGCCGGACAGGGCGATGGCTACACCTTC
CDR3 protein: CASSAGQGDGYTF
J gene: TRBJ1-2
V gene: TRBV19
clone size: .
D gene: TRBD1

CDR3 DNA: TGCAGCGTTGGGGTACAGTTCTACGAGCAGTACTTC
CDR3 protein: CSVGVQFYEQYF
J gene: TRBJ2-7
V gene: TRBV29-1
clone size: .
D gene: .